The rows below give T cell receptor beta chains drawn from one sample of a study of T cell responses to AZD1222 COVID-19 vaccine. The table came from immunoSEQ multiplex PCR; TCRdb's copy has only in-frame clones and leaves some out. This table has approximately 50,000 clones, approximately 86% appearing once. The specimen comprised peripheral blood, sampled 28 days after the second AZD1222 dose. Receptors were obtained from an adult who received the AZD1222 COVID-19 vaccine. CDR3s include the opening cysteine and the closing phenylalanine or tryptophan. The order of the fields is clone size, J gene, V gene, D gene, CDR3 protein, CDR3 DNA. The D gene is left open where the match is weak. Clone size is not always given. Where it is, it says once, few, many or a class for expanded clones.

few,TRBJ1-2,TRBV6-5,TRBD1,CASSYSGQGSYGYTF,TGTGCCAGCAGTTACTCGGGACAGGGAAGCTATGGCTACACCTTC
.,TRBJ2-1,TRBV18,TRBD1,CASSPPSGGSGNEQFF,TGTGCCAGCTCACCACCTTCAGGGGGTTCGGGCAATGAGCAGTTCTTC
.,TRBJ2-3,TRBV18,TRBD2,CASSQTSGGTDTQYF,TGTGCCAGCTCACAGACTAGCGGGGGCACAGATACGCAGTATTTT
once,TRBJ1-2,TRBV2,.,CASSPTGYGYTF,TGTGCCAGCAGTCCTACAGGCTATGGCTACACCTTC
.,TRBJ2-3,TRBV10-3,TRBD1,CAISGGQGAGTDTQYF,TGTGCCATCAGTGGGGGTCAGGGGGCCGGCACAGATACGCAGTATTTT
few,TRBJ1-5,TRBV2,.,CASRDGFNQPQHF,TGTGCCAGCCGGGATGGTTTCAATCAGCCCCAGCATTTT
few,TRBJ2-2,TRBV2,.,CASSGSVTGELFF,TGTGCCAGCAGTGGGAGCGTCACCGGGGAGCTGTTTTTT
.,TRBJ2-2,TRBV10-3,.,CATSRIARPTGELFF,TGTGCCACCTCCCGGATAGCGCGACCCACCGGGGAGCTGTTTTTT
once,TRBJ1-5,TRBV9,TRBD1,CASAAGGADGNQPQHF,TGTGCCAGCGCGGCAGGGGGCGCAGACGGTAATCAGCCCCAGCATTTT
.,TRBJ2-7,TRBV6-6,.,CASSQAYEQYF,TGTGCCAGCAGCCAGGCATACGAGCAGTACTTC
.,TRBJ2-3,TRBV4-3,.,CASSQASTGVRNTQYF,TGCGCCAGCAGCCAAGCTTCAACGGGAGTCCGAAATACGCAGTATTTT
.,TRBJ1-2,TRBV3-1/TRBV3-2,.,CASSPQTGLKDYGYTF,TGTGCCAGCAGCCCACAGACAGGACTCAAAGACTATGGCTACACCTTC
.,TRBJ2-1,TRBV12-2,.,CASRPEGVDNEQFF,TGTGCAAGTCGCCCCGAGGGGGTTGACAATGAGCAGTTCTTC
.,TRBJ2-1,TRBV2,TRBD2,CASNWPAGIPNNEQFF,TGTGCCAGCAATTGGCCAGCGGGAATTCCCAACAATGAGCAGTTCTTC
.,TRBJ1-1,TRBV27,TRBD1,CASSWAGGGSTEAFF,TGTGCCAGCAGTTGGGCAGGGGGAGGCAGCACTGAAGCTTTCTTT
.,TRBJ1-5,TRBV28,.,CASSSAGRGNQPQHF,TGTGCCAGCAGTTCGGCAGGGAGGGGCAATCAGCCCCAGCATTTT
.,TRBJ2-1,TRBV19,TRBD2,CASSDPGLGVNEQFF,TGTGCCAGTAGTGACCCGGGACTAGGAGTGAATGAGCAGTTCTTC
once,TRBJ1-1,TRBV28,.,CASTRQMNTEAFF,TGTGCCAGCACCCGACAGATGAACACTGAAGCTTTCTTT
few,TRBJ2-7,TRBV4-2,.,CASSQEAASAYEQYF,TGTGCCAGCAGCCAAGAAGCAGCGTCCGCCTACGAGCAGTACTTC
.,TRBJ1-6,TRBV19,.,CASTLTFGRSPLHF,TGTGCCAGTACCCTTACCTTCGGGAGGTCACCCCTCCACTTT
once,TRBJ1-2,TRBV5-5,TRBD1,CASSHYSTGGRNYGYTF,TGTGCCAGCAGCCACTACTCAACAGGGGGAAGGAACTATGGCTACACCTTC
.,TRBJ2-1,TRBV11-2,.,CASSPTEPWVGEQFF,TGTGCCAGCAGCCCGACTGAACCGTGGGTGGGTGAGCAGTTCTTC
.,TRBJ2-3,TRBV5-1,.,CASSLVRDRADTQYF,TGCGCCAGCAGCTTGGTCAGGGATCGAGCAGATACGCAGTATTTT
.,TRBJ1-1,TRBV20-1,TRBD1,CSASSTGVNEAFF,TGCAGTGCTAGTTCGACAGGGGTGAATGAAGCTTTCTTT
.,TRBJ2-7,TRBV7-2,.,CASSLDPQPAYEQYF,TGTGCCAGCAGCTTAGACCCCCAACCCGCCTACGAGCAGTACTTC
.,TRBJ1-4,TRBV28,.,CASSLYQGITNEKLFF,TGTGCCAGCAGTTTATATCAGGGGATAACTAATGAAAAACTGTTTTTT
.,TRBJ1-1,TRBV7-9,.,CASSLDHRVGTEAFF,TGTGCCAGCAGCTTAGACCACAGGGTGGGTACTGAAGCTTTCTTT
.,TRBJ1-5,TRBV5-6,.,CASSFGLNNQPQHF,TGTGCCAGCAGCTTCGGACTGAACAATCAGCCCCAGCATTTT
.,TRBJ2-5,TRBV27,.,CASSLLPGVQETQYF,TGTGCCAGCAGTTTATTACCAGGAGTCCAAGAGACCCAGTACTTC
.,TRBJ1-3,TRBV5-6,.,CASSSIGSGNTIYF,TGTGCCAGCAGCTCGATAGGCTCTGGAAACACCATATATTTT
.,TRBJ1-5,TRBV10-3,.,CAISEFQGNQPQHF,TGTGCCATCAGTGAGTTCCAGGGGAATCAGCCCCAGCATTTT
.,TRBJ2-5,TRBV7-2,TRBD1,CASSGQGGSETQYF,TGTGCCAGCAGCGGTCAAGGGGGCTCAGAGACCCAGTACTTC
.,TRBJ2-7,TRBV18,TRBD2,CASSPRSGSAAYEQYF,TGTGCCAGCTCACCACGTAGCGGGAGCGCCGCCTACGAGCAGTACTTC
.,TRBJ1-2,TRBV19,.,CATTFRQPNYGYTF,TGTGCCACTACGTTCCGACAACCTAACTATGGCTACACCTTC
.,TRBJ2-5,TRBV25-1,TRBD1,CASRDRAFSETQYF,TGTGCCAGCAGGGACAGGGCGTTCTCGGAGACCCAGTACTTC
.,TRBJ2-1,TRBV6-5,.,CASRDSSYNEQFF,TGTGCCAGTCGGGACTCGTCCTACAATGAGCAGTTCTTC
.,TRBJ1-2,TRBV19,TRBD1,CASSITGQEPYGYTF,TGTGCCAGTAGTATAACCGGACAGGAACCATATGGCTACACCTTC
.,TRBJ1-2,TRBV28,.,CASSSAGYTF,TGTGCCAGCAGTTCGGCGGGCTACACCTTC
.,TRBJ2-7,TRBV7-6,TRBD1,CASSYSTGASYEQYF,TGTGCCAGCAGCTACTCGACAGGGGCCTCCTACGAGCAGTACTTC
.,TRBJ2-7,TRBV19,TRBD1,CASRGQGAREQYF,TGTGCCAGTAGAGGACAGGGGGCGAGGGAGCAGTACTTC
.,TRBJ1-1,TRBV6-1,.,CASSEAGWLDTEAFF,TGTGCCAGCAGTGAGGCAGGGTGGTTGGACACTGAAGCTTTCTTT
.,TRBJ1-4,TRBV6-5,.,CASTMRTNEKLFF,TGTGCCAGCACCATGAGAACTAATGAAAAACTGTTTTTT
.,TRBJ2-1,TRBV3-1/TRBV3-2,.,CASSQEGGDEQFF,TGTGCCAGCAGCCAGGAGGGGGGCGATGAGCAGTTCTTC
.,TRBJ1-1,TRBV6-1,.,CASSEGTVFWGAFF,TGTGCCAGCAGTGAAGGGACAGTCTTTTGGGGAGCTTTCTTT
.,TRBJ1-1,TRBV5-1,.,CASSLQGGDTEAFF,TGCGCCAGCAGCTTACAGGGAGGGGACACTGAAGCTTTCTTT
.,TRBJ2-3,TRBV2,.,CASSEGIGGTDTQYF,TGTGCCAGCAGTGAGGGTATCGGCGGCACAGATACGCAGTATTTT
.,TRBJ1-2,TRBV30,.,CAWRVREDRYTF,TGTGCCTGGAGGGTGAGAGAGGATCGCTACACCTTC
few,TRBJ2-3,TRBV2,TRBD2,CASSTGLAEKDTQYF,TGTGCCAGCAGCACTGGACTAGCGGAGAAGGATACGCAGTATTTT
.,TRBJ1-3,TRBV5-1,.,CASSLGPGDTIYF,TGCGCCAGCAGCTTGGGTCCTGGGGACACCATATATTTT
.,TRBJ2-7,TRBV7-9,TRBD1,CASSHSGGIEQYF,TGTGCCAGCAGCCACTCAGGGGGCATCGAGCAGTACTTC
.,TRBJ2-2,TRBV19,TRBD1,CASSTARGQGRTGELFF,TGTGCCAGTAGTACGGCCAGGGGACAGGGGAGGACCGGGGAGCTGTTTTTT
.,TRBJ1-2,TRBV2,.,CARGGGQPTNYGYTF,TGTGCCAGAGGGGGTGGACAGCCGACTAACTATGGCTACACCTTC
.,TRBJ2-1,TRBV10-3,.,CAISDSTGRSYNEQFF,TGTGCCATCAGTGATTCGACAGGACGCTCCTACAATGAGCAGTTCTTC
.,TRBJ2-5,TRBV5-4,.,CASSRRGRGSETQYF,TGTGCCAGCAGCCGCCGGGGGAGGGGGAGCGAGACCCAGTACTTC
once,TRBJ2-3,TRBV6-5,.,CASSYHTRTDTQYF,TGTGCCAGCAGTTACCATACTCGCACAGATACGCAGTATTTT
.,TRBJ2-2,TRBV7-9,.,CASSLTGEDTGELFF,TGTGCCAGCAGCTTAACCGGTGAGGACACCGGGGAGCTGTTTTTT
.,TRBJ1-2,TRBV6-5,TRBD1,CASSRTGVLGGYTF,TGTGCCAGCAGTAGGACAGGGGTTCTGGGTGGCTACACCTTC